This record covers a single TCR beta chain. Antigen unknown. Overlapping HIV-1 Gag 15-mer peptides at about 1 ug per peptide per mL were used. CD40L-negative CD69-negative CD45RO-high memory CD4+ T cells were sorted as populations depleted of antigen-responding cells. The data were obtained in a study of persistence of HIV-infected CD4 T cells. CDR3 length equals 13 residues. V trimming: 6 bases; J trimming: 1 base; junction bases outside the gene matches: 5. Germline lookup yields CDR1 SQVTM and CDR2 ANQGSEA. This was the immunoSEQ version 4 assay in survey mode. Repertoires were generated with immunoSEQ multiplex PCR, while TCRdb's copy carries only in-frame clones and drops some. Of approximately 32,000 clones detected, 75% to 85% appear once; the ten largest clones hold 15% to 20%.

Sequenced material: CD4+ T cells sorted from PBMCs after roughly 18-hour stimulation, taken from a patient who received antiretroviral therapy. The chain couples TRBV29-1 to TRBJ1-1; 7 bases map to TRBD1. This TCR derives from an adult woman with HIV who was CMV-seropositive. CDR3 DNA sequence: TGCAGCGTGACGACAGGGAAGAACACTGAAGCTTTCTTT. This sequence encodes CSVTTGKNTEAFF.